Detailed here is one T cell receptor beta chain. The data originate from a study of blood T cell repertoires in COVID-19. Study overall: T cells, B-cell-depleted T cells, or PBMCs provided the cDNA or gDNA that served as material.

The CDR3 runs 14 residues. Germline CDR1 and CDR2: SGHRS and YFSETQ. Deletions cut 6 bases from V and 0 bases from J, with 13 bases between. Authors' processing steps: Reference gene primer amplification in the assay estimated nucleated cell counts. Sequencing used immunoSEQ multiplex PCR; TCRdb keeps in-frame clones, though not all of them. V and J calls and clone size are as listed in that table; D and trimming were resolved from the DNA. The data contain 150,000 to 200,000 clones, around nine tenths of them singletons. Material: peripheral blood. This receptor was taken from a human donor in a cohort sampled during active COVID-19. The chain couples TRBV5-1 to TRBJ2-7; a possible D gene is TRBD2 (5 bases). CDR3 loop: CASTNRELSYEQYF. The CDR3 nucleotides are TGCGCCAGCACGAACCGGGAACTCTCCTACGAGCAGTACTTC.